This T cell receptor (beta chain) derives from a study of human T cells and chemical hapten exposure. Study context: Sensitizing treatment utilized 2% DPC over a 2 cm by 2 cm portion of upper inner arm skin. Notes on the study in general: TCRs at high frequency, those above 1 in 1000, did not change with DPC sensitization.

Individual cDNA molecules had unique molecular identifiers attached to them by the library. TCRdb redid the calling of the RACE reads with MiXCR, one entry per CDR3 protein. Of more than 65,000 distinct CDR3 sequences detected, about a tenth appear once; the ten largest clones hold 1.4%. Germline values: CDR1 MNHEY, CDR2 SMNVEV (reference sequence). V trimming: 6 bases; J trimming: 0 bases; junction bases outside the gene matches: 5. There are 17 residues in the CDR3. Sample time point: patch test 1, 2 weeks after DPC sensitization. Described treatment: therapeutic diphenylcyclopropenone sensitization with weekly scalp DPC. This clonotype came up a few times. The antigen remains undetermined.

This sequence originates from a woman aged 50 to 60 with alopecia areata. Some clones in this sample may be carry-over from other donors' samples. The starting material was whole blood, obtained in connection with sensitization to the hapten diphenylcyclopropenone (DPC). This rearrangement joins TRBV27 to TRBJ2-1; 13 positions match TRBD2. The CDR3 is CASSSRTSGSSYNEQFF. The CDR3 DNA follows: TGTGCCAGCAGCAGTAGGACTAGCGGGAGCTCCTACAATGAGCAGTTCTTC.